A single sample is the source of the 3 T cell receptor beta chains below, sequenced in a study of blood T cell repertoires in COVID-19. The protocol was immunoSEQ multiplex PCR, while the TCRdb copy is restricted to in-frame clones and leaves out a portion. Of 90,000 to 140,000 clones listed, roughly 79% are singletons. Source material: peripheral blood. All receptors derive from an elderly man with acute or convalescent COVID-19.

The genes are TRBV20-1 and TRBJ1-3; D gene unclear. The germline V and J ends were trimmed by 7 bases and 9 bases, with 13 bases remaining between them. The CDR3 is made up of 11 amino acids. The germline V gene encodes CDR1 DFQATT and CDR2 SNEGSKA (reference sequence). The CDR3 region is CSVESRGTIYF. The CDR3 nucleotides are TGCAGTGTCGAGTCCCGGGGCACCATATATTTT.

This chain uses TRBV5-4 with TRBJ1-3; D uncertain. The CDR3 sequence is 16 residues long. Germline V gene data show CDR1 as SGHNT and CDR2 as YYREEE (reference sequence). V was shortened by 2 bases and J by 2 bases, with 14 bases between the two germline ends. The CDR3 coding sequence is TGTGCCAGCAGCTTTGGACCGCGGGCGACTGGAAACACCATATATTTT. It yields the protein CASSFGPRATGNTIYF.

This chain joins TRBV7-2 and TRBJ1-5; D unresolved. CDR1 SGHTA and CDR2 FQGNSA come from the germline V gene. The V end lost 3 bases, the J end lost 2 bases, and 8 bases lay between the germline ends. This CDR3 has 14 residues. The chain's CDR3 is CASSFDPGNQPQHF. CDR3 DNA: TGTGCCAGCAGCTTCGATCCGGGCAATCAGCCCCAGCATTTT.